This T cell receptor beta chain originates from a study of blood T cell repertoires in COVID-19. Study as a whole: Italy, Spain and the United States were the sources of the convalescent and acute COVID-19 samples. In each case, the material was cDNA or gDNA derived from T cells, B-cell-depleted T cells, or PBMCs.

Trimming removed 5 bases at V and 3 bases at J, with 18 bases between. The length of the CDR3 is 16 residues. Methods used by the authors: Amplifying reference gene primers gave estimates of nucleated cell counts. Clones were read by immunoSEQ multiplex PCR, and TCRdb kept only the in-frame ones, dropping some. V, J and clone size are taken as reported in that table, and D and trimming were inferred from the DNA itself. The table lists fewer than 110,000 clones, nearly 90% of them singletons. Sequences were obtained from peripheral blood. This clonotype originated in a man aged 50 or older in a cohort sampled during active COVID-19. The chain carries TRBV5-3 and TRBJ2-1, with D perhaps TRBD2 (5 bases). Being an ORF, TRBV5-3 has a function that is uncertain. Here the CDR3 reads CARRAGNEYFYNEQFF. For the CDR3, the DNA is TGTGCCAGAAGGGCCGGGAATGAGTACTTCTACAATGAGCAGTTCTTC.